This is a list of T cell receptor beta chains from one sample in a study of blood T cell repertoires in COVID-19. Profiling relied on immunoSEQ multiplex PCR, and the TCRdb table lists in-frame clones only, not all of them. The sample has approximately 170,000 clones; approximately 85% are singletons. The sequencing input was PBMCs or T cells enriched from blood (not recorded which). The receptors stem from a woman aged 18-30 years who had recovered from COVID-19. Both conserved end residues are part of each CDR3. A D gene is named only where the DNA matches it firmly. Clone size is shown for a subset of rows, as once, few, many or a class of expanded clone.

.	.	TRBV12-3/TRBV12-4	TRBJ1-4	CASTPQQGKLFF	TGTGCCAGCACCCCTCAACAGGGAAAACTGTTTTTT
.	.	TRBV29-1	TRBJ1-1	CSAEITGANTEAFF	TGCAGCGCCGAGATCACGGGTGCGAACACTGAAGCTTTCTTT
.	few	TRBV7-9	TRBJ2-7	CASSLNIGPYEQYF	TGTGCCAGCAGCTTAAATATTGGCCCGTACGAGCAGTACTTC
.	.	TRBV5-1	TRBJ2-2	CASSLTRDTGELFF	TGCGCCAGCAGCTTAACCAGGGACACCGGGGAGCTGTTTTTT
TRBD2	.	TRBV4-1	TRBJ2-7	CASSRGAGGPFMDEQYF	TGCGCCAGCAGCCGCGGAGCGGGAGGGCCTTTTATGGACGAGCAGTACTTC
TRBD1	.	TRBV2	TRBJ1-4	CASSHDRGLNEKLFF	TGTGCCAGCAGTCACGACAGGGGGCTGAATGAAAAACTGTTTTTT
.	.	TRBV11-3	TRBJ2-1	CASSLGAVDNEQFF	TGTGCCAGCAGCTTAGGGGCCGTAGACAATGAGCAGTTCTTC
TRBD1	.	TRBV5-1	TRBJ2-7	CASSLEGQGAGEQYF	TGCGCCAGCAGCTTGGAGGGACAGGGGGCTGGCGAGCAGTACTTC
TRBD1	.	TRBV27	TRBJ1-6	CASSLADRAPLHF	TGTGCCAGCAGCCTCGCGGACAGGGCACCCCTCCACTTT
.	.	TRBV2	TRBJ1-4	CASSEGGMGYEKLFF	TGTGCCAGCAGTGAAGGAGGGATGGGGTACGAAAAACTGTTTTTT
.	.	TRBV6-4	TRBJ2-3	CASTPKGADTQYF	TGTGCCAGCACCCCCAAAGGGGCAGATACGCAGTATTTT
.	.	TRBV29-1	TRBJ2-3	CSVEGGVRSTDTQYF	TGCAGCGTTGAAGGGGGCGTTCGGAGCACAGATACGCAGTATTTT
.	.	TRBV12-3/TRBV12-4	TRBJ2-3	CASRRDTTDTQYF	TGTGCCAGCAGACGAGACACAACAGATACGCAGTATTTT
.	.	TRBV5-1	TRBJ2-3	CASSASSTDTQYF	TGCGCCAGCAGCGCTAGCTCCACAGATACGCAGTATTTT
.	.	TRBV4-1	TRBJ1-6	CASSQDRGIGNSPLHF	TGCGCCAGCAGCCAAGACAGAGGCATTGGTAATTCACCCCTCCACTTT
.	.	TRBV3-1/TRBV3-2	TRBJ1-2	CASSLQGGVAVWDNYGYTF	TGTGCCAGCAGCCTTCAAGGAGGGGTCGCGGTTTGGGATAACTATGGCTACACCTTC
.	.	TRBV27	TRBJ1-6	CASRSGLNSPLHF	TGTGCCAGCAGGTCGGGGTTGAATTCACCCCTCCACTTT
.	.	TRBV20-1	TRBJ2-7	CSASRSGRSYEQYF	TGCAGTGCTAGTAGGTCAGGGAGGTCCTACGAGCAGTACTTC
.	.	TRBV7-9	TRBJ2-3	CASGGAGTDTQYF	TGTGCCAGCGGGGGGGCCGGCACAGATACGCAGTATTTT
TRBD2	once	TRBV11-3	TRBJ2-1	CASSFGTSGYNEQFF	TGTGCCAGCAGTTTCGGGACTAGCGGCTACAATGAGCAGTTCTTC
.	.	TRBV7-8	TRBJ2-3	CASSPAGDTQYF	TGTGCCAGCAGCCCCGCAGGAGATACGCAGTATTTT
TRBD2	.	TRBV7-2	TRBJ2-3	CASSLSRGSDTQYF	TGTGCCAGCAGCTTATCGCGGGGGTCAGATACGCAGTATTTT
.	.	TRBV11-1	TRBJ2-7	CASSRQVSSYEQYF	TGTGCCAGCAGCCGACAGGTTAGCTCCTACGAGCAGTACTTC
.	.	TRBV23-1	TRBJ1-1	CASSSFLRSENTEAFF	TGCGCCAGCAGTTCCTTTCTGAGGAGTGAAAACACTGAAGCTTTCTTT
.	.	TRBV2	TRBJ1-6	CASKEGPTYNSPLHF	TGTGCCAGCAAGGAGGGGCCGACCTATAATTCACCCCTCCACTTT
TRBD1	.	TRBV24-1	TRBJ1-5	CATSTGDRNQPQHF	TGTGCCACCAGTACCGGGGACAGGAATCAGCCCCAGCATTTT
.	.	TRBV7-3	TRBJ2-2	CASSPDPVGDTGELFF	TGTGCCAGCAGCCCAGACCCAGTCGGGGACACCGGGGAGCTGTTTTTT
.	.	TRBV3-1/TRBV3-2	TRBJ1-1	CASSYGPTGDTEAFF	TGTGCCAGCAGTTACGGTCCTACGGGGGACACTGAAGCTTTCTTT
TRBD1	.	TRBV10-3	TRBJ2-3	CAISSGTDSDTQYF	TGTGCCATCAGTTCCGGGACAGACTCAGATACGCAGTATTTT
TRBD1	once	TRBV27	TRBJ2-2	CASSWTGNTGELFF	TGTGCCAGCAGCTGGACAGGGAACACCGGGGAGCTGTTTTTT
TRBD1	.	TRBV7-9	TRBJ1-1	CASSLGQGGNTEAFF	TGTGCCAGCAGCTTAGGACAGGGAGGGAACACTGAAGCTTTCTTT
.	.	TRBV2	TRBJ1-1	CASSDVGGNTEAFF	TGTGCCAGCAGTGATGTCGGGGGGAACACTGAAGCTTTCTTT
TRBD1	.	TRBV9	TRBJ2-1	CASSVALGTGFLYEQFF	TGTGCCAGCAGCGTAGCGTTAGGGACAGGGTTTCTCTATGAGCAGTTCTTC
.	.	TRBV19	TRBJ1-1	CASSSSGGAFF	TGTGCCAGTAGTAGTTCGGGAGGCGCTTTCTTT
TRBD1	.	TRBV29-1	TRBJ2-2	CSAKLGQPLGTGELFF	TGCAGCGCAAAGTTGGGACAGCCACTTGGCACCGGGGAGCTGTTTTTT
TRBD1	.	TRBV28	TRBJ2-7	CASSIHLGQGSEQYF	TGTGCCAGCAGTATACACCTGGGACAGGGCTCCGAGCAGTACTTC
.	.	TRBV2	TRBJ2-1	CASSPGLFLSYNEQFF	TGTGCCAGCAGCCCCGGACTATTCCTCTCCTACAATGAGCAGTTCTTC
.	.	TRBV10-2	TRBJ1-2	CASSGLGSSNYGYTF	TGCGCCAGCAGTGGGCTCGGGTCTTCTAACTATGGCTACACCTTC
.	.	TRBV28	TRBJ1-5	CASSLWAAPQHF	TGTGCCAGCAGTTTATGGGCGGCGCCCCAGCATTTT
.	.	TRBV10-1	TRBJ2-1	CASSENLQGRDEQFF	TGCGCCAGCAGTGAGAATCTGCAGGGAAGGGATGAGCAGTTCTTC
.	.	TRBV4-1	TRBJ2-5	CASSPTSVAETQYF	TGCGCCAGCAGCCCGACTAGTGTGGCGGAGACCCAGTACTTC
TRBD1	.	TRBV19	TRBJ1-3	CASSNTGASGNTIYF	TGTGCCAGTAGTAATACAGGGGCCTCTGGAAACACCATATATTTT
.	.	TRBV15	TRBJ2-1	CATSEGGARVYNEQFF	TGTGCCACCAGCGAGGGCGGGGCGAGGGTTTACAATGAGCAGTTCTTC
TRBD1	.	TRBV7-9	TRBJ2-7	CASSHTGTGFNEQYF	TGTGCCAGCAGCCACACCGGGACAGGATTCAACGAGCAGTACTTC
.	.	TRBV20-1	TRBJ1-2	CSAAAGFGYTF	TGCAGTGCTGCGGCAGGGTTTGGCTACACCTTC
.	.	TRBV5-6	TRBJ1-1	CASSLIATEAFF	TGTGCCAGCAGCTTGATAGCCACTGAAGCTTTCTTT
.	.	TRBV27	TRBJ2-3	CASSPPAVNTDTQYF	TGTGCCAGCAGTCCGCCGGCGGTAAACACAGATACGCAGTATTTT
TRBD1	.	TRBV28	TRBJ2-7	CASTGGQGATEQYF	TGTGCCAGCACCGGGGGACAGGGGGCAACTGAGCAGTACTTC
TRBD1	.	TRBV9	TRBJ1-1	CASSVGTGEGTEAFF	TGTGCCAGCAGCGTAGGGACAGGGGAAGGCACTGAAGCTTTCTTT
TRBD1	once	TRBV20-1	TRBJ2-3	CSASKGQGDTQYF	TGCAGTGCTAGTAAGGGACAGGGAGATACGCAGTATTTT
TRBD2	.	TRBV15	TRBJ2-2	CATSRARASGNTGELFF	TGTGCCACCAGCAGAGCCCGGGCTAGCGGAAACACCGGGGAGCTGTTTTTT
TRBD2	once	TRBV19	TRBJ2-1	CASGSGGGYNEQFF	TGTGCCAGTGGAAGCGGGGGAGGCTACAATGAGCAGTTCTTC
.	.	TRBV11-2	TRBJ2-3	CASSFSYNTDTQYF	TGTGCCAGCAGCTTTAGTTATAACACAGATACGCAGTATTTT
.	.	TRBV10-3	TRBJ1-5	CAISEWELPQHF	TGTGCCATCAGTGAGTGGGAGCTGCCCCAGCATTTT
.	once	TRBV7-9	TRBJ2-1	CASSLTDSEFYNEQFF	TGTGCCAGCAGCTTAACCGACAGCGAGTTTTACAATGAGCAGTTCTTC
TRBD1	.	TRBV5-4	TRBJ1-2	CASSLTGQGLYGYTF	TGTGCCAGCAGCTTAACGGGACAGGGTTTATATGGCTACACCTTC
.	.	TRBV7-2	TRBJ1-1	CASSLSLNTEAFF	TGTGCCAGCAGCTTAAGCTTGAACACTGAAGCTTTCTTT